Below, 11 T cell receptor beta chains from the same sample are listed, as sequenced in a study of blood T cell repertoires in COVID-19. Generated by immunoSEQ multiplex PCR, the TCRdb table keeps only in-frame clones and is missing some. The table shows 200,000 to 250,000 clones, with about 82% occurring only once. The sequencing input was PBMCs or T cells enriched from blood (not recorded which). These receptors were obtained from a woman aged 45 to 65 who had recovered from COVID-19.

This rearrangement joins TRBV7-9 to TRBJ1-1; 9 bases fit TRBD1. This CDR3 has 15 residues. V dropped 5 bases and J dropped 3; count of bases not matched to a gene: 7. Germline V gene data show CDR1 as SEHNR and CDR2 as FQNEAQ (reference sequence). In nucleotides, the CDR3 is TGTGCCAGCAGCACGTGGACAGGGGAGTACACTGAAGCTTTCTTT. Its translation: CASSTWTGEYTEAFF.

The chain joins TRBV6-5 to TRBJ2-5, with TRBD1 matching over 8 bases. Trimming took 8 bases from V and 5 from J; bases not matched to a gene: 4. The CDR3 is 12 residues long. Germline V gene lookup returns CDR1 MNHEY and CDR2 SVGAGI. Here the CDR3 reads CASAYRGETQYF. CDR3 DNA: TGTGCCAGCGCTTACAGGGGGGAGACCCAGTACTTC.

The rearrangement joins TRBV4-2 to TRBJ2-1; 11 bases line up with TRBD2. This CDR3 contains 16 residues. V lost 0 bases to trimming and J lost 4 bases; unmatched junction nucleotides: 2. Germline V gene sequence: CDR1 LGHNA, CDR2 YNFKEQ. CDR3 nucleotides: TGTGCCAGCAGCCAAGATCCTAGCGGGGGGTACAATGAGCAGTTCTTC. The encoded protein is CASSQDPSGGYNEQFF.

J is TRBJ1-2 and V is TRBV2; 8 bases agree with TRBD1. Germline V gene lookup returns CDR1 SNHLY and CDR2 FYNNEI. V lost 5 bases to trimming and J lost 8 bases; unmatched junction nucleotides: 7. The CDR3 is 13 residues long. The CDR3 is CASSPGQALGYTF. CDR3 DNA: TGTGCCAGCAGTCCGGGACAGGCCTTAGGCTACACCTTC. Complete variable domain (other parts from reference TRBV2 and TRBJ1-2): EPEVTQTPSHQVTQMGQEVILRCVPISNHLYFYWYRQILGQKVEFLVSFYNNEISEKSEIFDDQFSVERPDGSNFTLKIRSTKLEDSAMYFCASSPGQALGYTFGSGTRLTVV.

The rearrangement uses TRBV7-2 and TRBJ2-2, with D unresolved. The V gene lost 1 base and the J gene lost 6 bases, with 9 bases spanning the gap. The CDR3 is 14 residues long. Germline V CDR1 and CDR2: SGHTA, FQGNSA. The CDR3 DNA reads as TGTGCCAGCAGCTTAGTTGGCCAGGCCGGGGAGCTGTTTTTT. Protein product: CASSLVGQAGELFF.

This chain joins TRBV19 and TRBJ2-1; 12 positions agree with TRBD2. This CDR3 region has 15 residues. Losses at the gene ends were 6 bases for V and 7 bases for J; bases not matched to a gene: 7. Germline loops: CDR1 LNHDA, CDR2 SQIVND (reference sequence). CDR3 DNA sequence: TGTGCCAGTAGATCAGGACTAGCGGGACCGAATGAGCAGTTCTTC. Translated: CASRSGLAGPNEQFF.

This rearrangement joins TRBV6-5 to TRBJ1-4; D is ambiguous. CDR3 length: 13 amino acids. Germline assignment: CDR1 MNHEY and CDR2 SVGAGI. Trimming stripped 8 bases from V and 7 bases from J, with 14 bases between. CDR3 DNA: TGTGCCAGCGGAGGGCGGGCGAGTGAAAAACTGTTTTTT. Translating gives CASGGRASEKLFF.

The chain carries TRBV7-2 and TRBJ2-7; 9 nucleotides align to TRBD1. Germline CDR1 SGHTA, CDR2 FQGNSA. V shed 5 bases, J shed 7 bases, and the junction held 6 bases outside the gene matches. This CDR3 has 13 residues. CDR3 DNA: TGTGCCAGCAGCCTTGACAGGGGGAGGGAGCAGTACTTC. Protein sequence: CASSLDRGREQYF.

The chain couples TRBV28 to TRBJ1-2, with 12 bases fitting TRBD1. The CDR3 is 17 residues long. Trimming cost V 6 bases and J 4 bases; bases outside gene matches: 12. Per the germline V gene, CDR1 is MDHEN and CDR2 is SYDVKM. The CDR3 bases are TGTGCCAGCAGCTCCCCGGGACAGGGGGCGCCTATCTATGGCTACACCTTC. Residues: CASSSPGQGAPIYGYTF.

This chain links TRBV11-2 with TRBJ1-5; unclear D gene. Trimming removed 2 bases at V and 0 bases at J, with 8 bases between. Per the germline V gene, CDR1 is SGHAT and CDR2 is FQNNGV. There are 15 residues in the CDR3. CDR3 coding DNA: TGTGCCAGCAGCTTACACGGAGCTAGCAATCAGCCCCAGCATTTT. Its protein is CASSLHGASNQPQHF.

CDR3 loop: CASRNPGTVPGYTF. Written as DNA, the CDR3 is TGTGCCAGCAGAAATCCCGGGACAGTGCCTGGCTACACCTTC. The rearrangement joins TRBV6-5 to TRBJ1-2; 7 bases match TRBD1. The CDR3 consists of 14 residues. Germline values: CDR1 MNHEY, CDR2 SVGAGI. After removal of 6 bases from V and 7 bases from J, the junction contained 11 bases not matched to a gene.